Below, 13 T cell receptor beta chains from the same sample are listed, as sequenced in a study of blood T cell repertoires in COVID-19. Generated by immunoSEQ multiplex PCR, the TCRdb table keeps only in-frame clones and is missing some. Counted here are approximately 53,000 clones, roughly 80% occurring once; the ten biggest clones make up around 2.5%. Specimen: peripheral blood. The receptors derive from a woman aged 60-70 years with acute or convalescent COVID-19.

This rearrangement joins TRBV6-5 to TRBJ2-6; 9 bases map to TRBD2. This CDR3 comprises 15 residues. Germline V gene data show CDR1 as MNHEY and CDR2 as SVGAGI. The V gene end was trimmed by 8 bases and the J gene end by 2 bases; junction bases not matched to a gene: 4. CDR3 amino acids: CASRLAGAGANVLTF. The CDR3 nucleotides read TGTGCCAGCCGCTTAGCGGGAGCTGGGGCCAACGTCCTGACTTTC.

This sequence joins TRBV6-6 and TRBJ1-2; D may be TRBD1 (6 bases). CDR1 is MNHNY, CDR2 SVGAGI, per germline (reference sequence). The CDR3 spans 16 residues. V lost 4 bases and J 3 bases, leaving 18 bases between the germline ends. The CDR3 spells CASSSPSDRLDYGYTF. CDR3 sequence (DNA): TGTGCCAGCAGTTCTCCCTCTGACAGGTTAGACTATGGCTACACCTTC.

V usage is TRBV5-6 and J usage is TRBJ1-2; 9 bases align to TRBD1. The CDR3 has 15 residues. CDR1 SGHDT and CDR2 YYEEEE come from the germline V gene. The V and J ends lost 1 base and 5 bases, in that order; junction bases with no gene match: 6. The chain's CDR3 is CASSLLMGQGYGYTF. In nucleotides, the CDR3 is TGTGCCAGCAGCTTGTTAATGGGACAGGGATATGGCTACACCTTC.

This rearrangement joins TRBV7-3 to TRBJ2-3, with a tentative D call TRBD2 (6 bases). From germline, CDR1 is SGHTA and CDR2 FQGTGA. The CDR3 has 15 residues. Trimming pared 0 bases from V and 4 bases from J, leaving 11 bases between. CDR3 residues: CASSLTWDLADTQYF. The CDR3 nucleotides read TGTGCCAGCAGCTTAACGTGGGACTTGGCAGATACGCAGTATTTT.

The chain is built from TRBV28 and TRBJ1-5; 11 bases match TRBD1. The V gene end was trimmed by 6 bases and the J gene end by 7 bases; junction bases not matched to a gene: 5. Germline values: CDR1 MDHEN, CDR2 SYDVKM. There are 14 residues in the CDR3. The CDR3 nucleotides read TGTGCCAGCAGGGGACAGGGGGGGCAACAGCCCCAGCATTTT. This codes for CASRGQGGQQPQHF.

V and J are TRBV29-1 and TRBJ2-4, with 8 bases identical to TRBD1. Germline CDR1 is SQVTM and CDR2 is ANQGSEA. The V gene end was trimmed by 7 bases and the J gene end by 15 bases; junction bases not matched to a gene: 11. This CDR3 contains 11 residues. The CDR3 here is CSATLAGGRYF. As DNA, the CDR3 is TGCAGCGCCACTCTCGCAGGGGGCCGGTACTTC.

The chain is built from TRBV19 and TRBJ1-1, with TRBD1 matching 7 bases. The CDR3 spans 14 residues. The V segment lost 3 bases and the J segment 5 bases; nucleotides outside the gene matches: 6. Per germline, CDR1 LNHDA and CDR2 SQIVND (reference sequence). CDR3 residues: CASSMDTGETEAFF. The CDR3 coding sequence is TGTGCCAGTAGTATGGATACAGGGGAGACTGAAGCTTTCTTT.

The CDR3 is CASSVGTFPNYGYTF. DNA of the CDR3: TGTGCCAGCAGCGTAGGGACTTTCCCTAACTATGGCTACACCTTC. The genes are TRBV9 and TRBJ1-2; D gene unclear. Germline V lookup: CDR1 SGDLS, CDR2 YYNGEE. Trimming pared 0 bases from V and 0 bases from J, leaving 9 bases between. The CDR3 spans 15 residues. The full variable domain, with the rest looked up from reference TRBV9 and TRBJ1-2, is DSGVTQTPKHLITATGQRVTLRCSPRSGDLSVYWYQQSLDQGLQFLIQYYNGEERAKGNILERFSAQQFPDLHSELNLSSLELGDSALYFCASSVGTFPNYGYTFGSGTRLTVV.

CDR3 sequence: CASSLDSYGANVLTF. CDR3 DNA: TGCGCCAGCAGTCTGGACAGCTACGGGGCCAACGTCCTGACTTTC. The V call is TRBV5-1, the J call TRBJ2-6; tentatively, D is TRBD1 (6 bases). The germline V gene encodes CDR1 SGHRS and CDR2 YFSETQ. The CDR3 is 15 residues long. The V and J ends lost 5 bases and 4 bases respectively, with 13 bases between them.

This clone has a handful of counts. CDR3: CATSRDFRRTSYEQYF. CDR3 nucleotides: TGTGCCACCAGCAGAGATTTTAGGAGGACCTCCTACGAGCAGTACTTC. The V gene is TRBV15, the J gene TRBJ2-7; possible D gene TRBD2, 5 bases. The CDR3 loop spans 16 amino acids. CDR1 is LNHNV and CDR2 is YYDKDF in the germline V gene (reference sequence). Trimming removed 0 bases from V and 0 bases from J, with 12 bases in between.

The CDR3, as DNA: TGTGCCAGCAGCGTATTGGGGGGTAAGGATGAAAAACTGTTTTTT. The encoded protein is CASSVLGGKDEKLFF. This chain joins TRBV9 and TRBJ1-4; tentatively, D is TRBD1 (5 bases). V was pared by 1 base and J by 6 bases, with 13 bases between. Germline CDR1 is SGDLS and CDR2 is YYNGEE. The CDR3 contains 15 residues.

For the CDR3, the DNA is TGTGCCAGCAGTTTACTGGCGGGAGTCGGTGGGGCCAACGTCCTGACTTTC. This gives the protein CASSLLAGVGGANVLTF. The genes are TRBV27 and TRBJ2-6, with 7 bases that match TRBD2. This CDR3 contains 17 residues. V lost 2 bases and J lost 3; bases outside the gene matches: 7. From germline, CDR1 is MNHEY and CDR2 SMNVEV (reference sequence).

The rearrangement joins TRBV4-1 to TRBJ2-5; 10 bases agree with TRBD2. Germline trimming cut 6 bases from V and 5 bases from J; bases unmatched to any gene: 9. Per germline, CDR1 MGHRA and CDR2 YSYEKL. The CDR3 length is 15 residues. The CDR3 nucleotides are TGCGCCAGCAGTTCAAGCGGGGGGGCCGTTGAGACCCAGTACTTC. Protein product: CASSSSGGAVETQYF.